There are a few counts of the clone carrying this T cell receptor (beta chain). Its antigen is as yet unknown. The data stem from a study of T cells in Graves' hyperthyroidism and ophthalmopathy. Study details: The authors collected peripheral blood at initial diagnosis, before any treatment. Study-wide results and caveats: In blood, most of the thyroid clonotypes expanded above 0.001 were also present. It was a median about 7.1 months before onset that the model predicted ophthalmopathy.

Between the trimmed V and J ends, which lost 6 bases and 0 bases, there was a span of 8 bases. The CDR3 consists of 13 residues. Amplified regions were TCR beta CDR3 sequences from RNA transcripts. During a first-round RT-PCR of the TCR CDR3, the HTBI primer set was used. MiXCR was run by TCRdb on the multiplex PCR reads, yielding one entry per CDR3 protein. The data show some 490,000 distinct CDR3 sequences, roughly 23% seen once. The chain uses TRBV12-3 or TRBV12-4 and TRBJ1-2, with D unclear. The sample comprised blood. The receptor was isolated from a woman in her 70s with Graves' ophthalmopathy. The CDR3 region is CASSETPNYGYTF. DNA of the CDR3: TGTGCCAGCAGCGAGACACCTAACTATGGCTACACCTTC.